Listed below are T cell receptor beta chains from one sample, sequenced in a study of T cell repertoires in cytomegalovirus infection. The antigens these receptors bind are not known. TCRdb reprocessed the reads via MiXCR and lists one record per CDR3 protein. The sample lists some 940,000 distinct CDR3 sequences; around 31% were seen once. The sample here was cultured CD8+ T cells from PBMCs, taken from culture after CMV antigen stimulation. The receptors come from a human donor in good health (CMV status not recorded). Some clones in this sample may be carry-over from other donors' samples. Each CDR3 is given with its conserved first and last residue. Each record gives: J gene, V gene, clone size, D gene, CDR3 protein, CDR3 DNA. A D gene is named only where the DNA matches it firmly. The size entry is marked missing in some rows and otherwise reads once, few, many or a size class.

>TRBJ2-1|TRBV19|NA|NA
CATRDSVFYNEQFF
TGTGCCACGAGGGACTCTGTCTTCTACAATGAGCAGTTCTTC
>TRBJ2-2|TRBV28|NA|NA
CASSSGSVVTGELFF
TGTGCCAGCAGTTCCGGGAGCGTCGTTACCGGGGAGCTGTTTTTT
>TRBJ1-2|TRBV7-9|many|NA
CASSLELQGGYYGYTF
TGTGCCAGCAGCTTAGAGTTGCAGGGAGGCTATTATGGCTACACCTTC
>TRBJ2-7|TRBV5-5|NA|NA
CASSLMTEQYF
TGTGCCAGCAGCTTGATGACCGAGCAGTACTTC
>TRBJ2-7|TRBV7-9|many|NA
CASSLAEIYEQYF
TGTGCCAGCAGCTTAGCCGAGATCTACGAGCAGTACTTC
>TRBJ2-3|TRBV19|NA|TRBD1
CASSSPDRGSTDTQYF
TGTGCCAGTAGTTCACCAGACAGGGGCAGCACAGATACGCAGTATTTT
>TRBJ1-3|TRBV19|NA|NA
CASSTPYRQATTGNTIYF
TGTGCCAGTAGTACTCCCTACCGACAGGCTACGACTGGAAACACCATATATTTT
>TRBJ2-1|TRBV14|few|TRBD1
CASSQYLGTGSEQFF
TGTGCCAGCAGCCAATATCTCGGGACAGGGTCTGAGCAGTTCTTC
>TRBJ2-2|TRBV7-8|NA|TRBD1
CASSTTGGDTGELFF
TGTGCCAGCAGCACAACAGGGGGAGACACCGGGGAGCTGTTTTTT
>TRBJ2-1|TRBV7-6|many|NA
CASSLGGRGGGNEQFF
TGTGCCAGCAGCTTAGGGGGTCGTGGAGGCGGCAATGAGCAGTTCTTC
>TRBJ2-5|TRBV7-8|few|NA
CASSSEGSARGTQYF
TGTGCCAGCAGCTCTGAAGGGTCCGCCCGTGGGACCCAGTACTTC
>TRBJ2-2|TRBV20-1|NA|TRBD2
CSARDLAGGTGELFF
TGCAGTGCTAGAGATCTAGCGGGGGGGACCGGGGAGCTGTTTTTT
>TRBJ2-3|TRBV27|NA|TRBD2
CASWGLEIDTQYF
TGTGCCAGCTGGGGACTAGAGATAGATACGCAGTATTTT
>TRBJ2-7|TRBV7-6|many|TRBD2
CASSEATSGEFHEQYF
TGTGCCAGCAGCGAAGCGACTAGCGGGGAATTCCACGAGCAGTACTTC
>TRBJ2-5|TRBV6-5|NA|TRBD1
CASSYSAGGRETQYF
TGTGCCAGCAGTTACTCCGCAGGGGGCCGGGAGACCCAGTACTTC
>TRBJ1-1|TRBV12-3/TRBV12-4|many|NA
CASSLNVNTEAFF
TGTGCCAGCAGTTTAAACGTGAACACTGAAGCTTTCTTT
>TRBJ2-7|TRBV2|NA|NA
CANSVKNRAYEQYF
TGTGCCAACAGTGTCAAGAACAGAGCCTACGAGCAGTACTTC
>TRBJ2-1|TRBV14|few|TRBD1
CASSHTGTGAYNEQFF
TGTGCCAGCAGCCATACCGGGACAGGGGCCTACAATGAGCAGTTCTTC
>TRBJ2-5|TRBV7-6|many|NA
CASSLRGTKGGVAQYF
TGTGCCAGCAGCTTGAGGGGGACCAAGGGGGGAGTGGCCCAGTACTTC
>TRBJ1-5|TRBV7-8|NA|TRBD1
CASSFYSGQVLNQPQHF
TGTGCCAGCAGCTTCTACTCGGGACAGGTTCTCAATCAGCCCCAGCATTTT
>TRBJ2-1|TRBV7-9|few|TRBD1
CASSFSGTEAYNEQFF
TGTGCCAGCAGCTTTTCCGGGACAGAGGCTTACAATGAGCAGTTCTTC
>TRBJ2-5|TRBV7-9|NA|NA
CASSFSGFETQYF
TGTGCCAGCAGCTTTTCCGGGTTTGAGACCCAGTACTTC
>TRBJ2-2|TRBV10-1|NA|TRBD1
CASTTGHTGELFF
TGCGCCAGCACGACAGGGCACACCGGGGAGCTGTTTTTT
>TRBJ2-1|TRBV12-3/TRBV12-4|few|TRBD2
CASSSGTSGFNEQFF
TGTGCCAGCAGTTCCGGGACTAGCGGGTTTAATGAGCAGTTCTTC
>TRBJ2-2|TRBV9|NA|NA
CASTVETGELFF
TGTGCCAGCACTGTGGAAACCGGGGAGCTGTTTTTT
>TRBJ1-2|TRBV6-6|NA|TRBD1
CVSREPDRGETNYGYTF
TGTGTCAGCAGAGAGCCCGACAGGGGTGAGACTAACTATGGCTACACCTTC
>TRBJ1-1|TRBV6-1|few|NA
CASGTPEAFF
TGTGCCTCTGGGACTCCTGAAGCTTTCTTT
>TRBJ2-3|TRBV7-8|few|NA
CASTYRGDTQYF
TGTGCCAGCACCTACCGGGGGGATACGCAGTATTTT
>TRBJ2-5|TRBV24-1|NA|NA
CATSDWVGETQYF
TGTGCCACCAGTGATTGGGTCGGGGAGACCCAGTACTTC
>TRBJ1-2|TRBV6-2/TRBV6-3|NA|NA
CASSYRTVNYGYTF
TGTGCCAGCAGTTACAGGACGGTGAACTATGGCTACACCTTC
>TRBJ2-2|TRBV15|few|TRBD2
CATSRGVAGALTGELFF
TGTGCCACCAGCAGAGGGGTAGCGGGGGCCCTCACCGGGGAGCTGTTTTTT
>TRBJ1-3|TRBV10-3|few|NA
CAILGAGNTIYF
TGTGCCATCCTCGGGGCTGGAAACACCATATATTTT
>TRBJ1-5|TRBV19|NA|NA
CASSKGALSNQPQHF
TGTGCCAGTAGTAAAGGGGCCCTAAGCAATCAGCCCCAGCATTTT
>TRBJ2-7|TRBV7-6|NA|NA
CASSLAPDEVHEQYF
TGTGCCAGCAGCTTAGCTCCAGACGAGGTCCACGAGCAGTACTTC
>TRBJ1-5|TRBV4-1|few|TRBD1
CASSEEGTGGANQPQHF
TGCGCCAGCAGCGAAGAGGGGACAGGGGGCGCGAATCAGCCCCAGCATTTT
>TRBJ1-3|TRBV7-8|few|NA
CASSTPGRGTLYSSGNTIYF
TGTGCCAGCAGCACCCCGGGGAGGGGGACCCTCTATAGCTCTGGAAACACCATATATTTT
>TRBJ1-6|TRBV10-3|NA|TRBD1
CAISLGTEPYNSPLHF
TGTGCCATCAGCCTAGGGACAGAACCCTATAATTCACCCCTCCACTTT
>TRBJ2-1|TRBV6-1|few|NA
CASGLGGYNEQFF
TGTGCCAGCGGATTAGGGGGCTACAATGAGCAGTTCTTC
>TRBJ2-7|TRBV20-1|NA|TRBD1
CSARGTGGAPHYEQYF
TGCAGTGCTAGGGGGACAGGGGGTGCCCCACACTACGAGCAGTACTTC
>TRBJ2-5|TRBV12-3/TRBV12-4|few|NA
CASSPLGSQETQYF
TGTGCCAGCAGTCCCCTGGGGAGCCAAGAGACCCAGTACTTC
>TRBJ2-5|TRBV5-3|NA|TRBD1
CASSLETGGETQYF
TGTGCCAGCAGCCTTGAGACAGGGGGAGAGACCCAGTACTTC